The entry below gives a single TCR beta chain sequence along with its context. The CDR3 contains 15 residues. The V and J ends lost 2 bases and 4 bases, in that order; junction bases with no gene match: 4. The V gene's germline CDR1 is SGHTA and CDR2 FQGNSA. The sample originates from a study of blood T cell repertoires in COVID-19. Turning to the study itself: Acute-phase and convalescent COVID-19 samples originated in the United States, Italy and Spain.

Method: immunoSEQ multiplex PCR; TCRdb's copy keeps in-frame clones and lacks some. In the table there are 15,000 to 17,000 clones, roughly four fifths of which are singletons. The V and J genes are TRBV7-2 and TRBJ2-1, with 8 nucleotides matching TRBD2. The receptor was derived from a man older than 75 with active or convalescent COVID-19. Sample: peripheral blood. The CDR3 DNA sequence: TGTGCCAGCAGCTTATCCCAGCGGGGGTACAATGAGCAGTTCTTC. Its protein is CASSLSQRGYNEQFF. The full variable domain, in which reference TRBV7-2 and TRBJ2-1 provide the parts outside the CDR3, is GAGVSQSPSNKVTEKGKDVELRCDPISGHTALYWYRQSLGQGLEFLIYFQGNSAPDKSGLPSDRFSAERTGGSVSTLTIQRTQQEDSAVYLCASSLSQRGYNEQFFGPGTRLTVL.